The 25 T cell receptor beta chains presented below share a single source sample, sequenced in a study of cytomegalovirus exposure and HLA in healthy donors. The PCR ran on 60 Vbeta and 13 Jbeta primers. Sequencing used immunoSEQ multiplex PCR; TCRdb keeps in-frame clones, though not all of them. Its table lists about 160,000 clones. The sample comprised PBMCs. Receptor source: a woman aged 60-70 years in good health and CMV-seronegative.

The CDR3 nucleotides read TGTGCCAGCAGAGGACAGGGAGGGAATGAGCAGTTCTTC. This translates into CASRGQGGNEQFF. This chain uses TRBV25-1 with TRBJ2-1; D might be TRBD1 (8 bases). From germline, CDR1 is MGHDK and CDR2 SYGVNS. This CDR3 has 13 amino acids. Trimming stripped 6 bases from V and 7 bases from J, with 13 bases between. The whole variable domain, filled in from reference TRBV25-1 and TRBJ2-1, reads EADIYQTPRYLVIGTGKKITLECSQTMGHDKMYWYQQDPGMELHLIHYSYGVNSTEKGDLSSESTVSRIRTEHFPLTLESARPSHTSQYLCASRGQGGNEQFFGPGTRLTVL.

The V and J genes are TRBV5-1 and TRBJ2-1, with D possibly TRBD1 on 5 matching bases. Germline V gene lookup returns CDR1 SGHRS and CDR2 YFSETQ. V dropped 4 bases and J dropped 6 bases, with 5 bases sitting between them. The CDR3 covers 11 residues. The chain's CDR3 is CASSGANEQFF. The CDR3 DNA is TGCGCCAGCAGCGGGGCCAATGAGCAGTTCTTC.

V usage is TRBV7-3 and J usage is TRBJ1-1, with D tentatively TRBD1 (5 bases). V was pared by 0 bases and J by 1 base, with 9 bases between. Germline CDR1 and CDR2: SGHTA and FQGTGA. This CDR3 comprises 15 residues. CDR3 amino acids: CASSLTGARNTEAFF. CDR3 DNA: TGTGCCAGCAGCTTAACTGGGGCGAGGAACACTGAAGCTTTCTTT.

The rearrangement links TRBV9 to TRBJ2-7; 14 bases map to TRBD2. The CDR3 is 16 residues long. V trimming: 0 bases; J trimming: 4 bases; junction bases outside the gene matches: 3. CDR1 and CDR2 from the germline V gene are SGDLS and YYNGEE. Here the CDR3 reads CASSVGGLAGGYEQYF. CDR3 in DNA: TGTGCCAGCAGCGTAGGTGGACTAGCGGGGGGATACGAGCAGTACTTC.

CDR3: CAISRDRDENEQFF. DNA of the CDR3: TGTGCCATCAGTCGGGACAGGGACGAGAATGAGCAGTTCTTC. The V and J genes are TRBV10-3 and TRBJ2-1; TRBD1 matches at 9 bases. This CDR3 has 14 amino acids. Trimming at V came to 5 bases and at J to 7 bases, leaving 6 bases not matched to a gene. Germline V gene lookup returns CDR1 ENHRY and CDR2 SYGVKD.

V is TRBV6-5 and J is TRBJ1-2, with D possibly being TRBD1 (6 bases). Germline V gives CDR1 MNHEY, CDR2 SVGAGI. The CDR3 consists of 14 residues. Trimming took 6 bases from V and 4 from J, leaving 15 bases between them. The CDR3 nucleotides read TGTGCCAGCAGGGGGGACACGCGGTCCTATGGCTACACCTTC. As protein: CASRGDTRSYGYTF.

The chain links TRBV15 to TRBJ1-1; 7 bases are a match to TRBD1. J lost 5 bases, V lost 1 base, and 7 bases had no gene match. Germline V gives CDR1 LNHNV, CDR2 YYDKDF (reference sequence). The CDR3 loop spans 15 amino acids. The CDR3 protein is CATSRAGPGGTEAFF. CDR3 sequence (DNA): TGTGCCACCAGCAGAGCTGGCCCAGGGGGAACTGAAGCTTTCTTT.

The chain recombines TRBV30 with TRBJ1-3; no reliable D call. V dropped 1 base and J dropped 4 bases, with 8 bases sitting between them. The germline V gene encodes CDR1 GTSNPN and CDR2 SVGIG (reference sequence). The CDR3 loop spans 13 amino acids. CDR3 in amino acids: CAWSEELGNTIYF. CDR3 coding DNA: TGTGCCTGGAGTGAGGAGCTCGGAAACACCATATATTTT.

The chain is built from TRBV5-1 and TRBJ1-2; D is perhaps TRBD1 (5 bases). The CDR3 loop spans 13 amino acids. Deletions cut 2 bases from V and 7 bases from J, with 12 bases between. CDR1 and CDR2 from the germline V gene are SGHRS and YFSETQ. CDR3 nucleotides: TGCGCCAGCAGCTTCGAAGGGGCCGGTGGCTACACCTTC. This codes for CASSFEGAGGYTF.

CDR3 coding DNA: TGCGCCAGCAGCCAAGAACTAGCGGGGATCCGCTACGAGCAGTACTTC. It is translated as CASSQELAGIRYEQYF. The chain uses TRBV4-3 and TRBJ2-7; 10 positions agree with TRBD2. The V gene end was trimmed by 0 bases and the J gene end by 3 bases; junction bases not matched to a gene: 5. The germline V gene has CDR1 LGHNA and CDR2 YSLEER. CDR3 length: 16 amino acids.

The gene calls are TRBV5-1 and TRBJ2-5; a weak D match, TRBD2 (5 bases). The DNA end is a closer match to TRBJ2-7, so the J assignment may be wrong. This CDR3 region has 15 residues. CDR1 and CDR2 (germline): SGHRS, YFSETQ. The CDR3 here is CASSLGQGGFYEQYF. The DNA of the CDR3 is TGCGCCAGCAGCTTGGGACAAGGAGGTTTCTACGAGCAGTACTTC.

The CDR3 here is CASSAPGGYEQYF. CDR3 in DNA: TGTGCCAGCAGCGCCCCGGGGGGCTACGAGCAGTACTTC. This chain connects TRBV9 to TRBJ2-7; 7 positions agree with TRBD2. The CDR3 length is 13 residues. V lost 3 bases, J lost 3 bases, and 3 bases stayed unmatched. Per germline, CDR1 SGDLS and CDR2 YYNGEE.

V and J are TRBV7-9 and TRBJ1-1; D unresolved. V shed 2 bases and J shed 1 base, with 8 bases lying between them. Germline values: CDR1 SEHNR, CDR2 FQNEAQ (reference sequence). The CDR3 runs 14 residues. The CDR3 nucleotides read TGTGCCAGCAGCTTACGACAACAGAACACTGAAGCTTTCTTT. This codes for CASSLRQQNTEAFF.

As for this clone: The sample carries other DNA sequences with the same CDR3. The chain couples TRBV18 to TRBJ2-7; D perhaps matches TRBD1 (5 bases). V lost 2 bases and J lost 1, with 9 bases in between. Germline CDR1 KGHSH, CDR2 LQKENI. The CDR3 covers 14 residues. The CDR3 DNA reads as TGTGCCAGCTCACCAACGCAGGGTTCCTACGAGCAGTACTTC. Translating it yields CASSPTQGSYEQYF.

The chain recombines TRBV2 with TRBJ1-1; 8 bases are shared with TRBD1. V lost 6 bases to trimming and J lost 14 bases; unmatched junction nucleotides: 8. The CDR3 is 11 residues long. Germline-derived CDR1 and CDR2 are SNHLY and FYNNEI. In DNA, the CDR3 is TGTGCCAGCAGGCGACAGGGGTACGGCTTCTTT. Protein sequence: CASRRQGYGFF.

The chain is built from TRBV7-9 and TRBJ2-1; D is unresolved. Germline CDR1 and CDR2: SEHNR and FQNEAQ (reference sequence). Between the trimmed V and J ends, which lost 5 bases and 6 bases, there was a span of 17 bases. The CDR3 consists of 15 residues. CDR3 protein: CASSPREKRGNEQFF. The DNA of the CDR3 is TGTGCCAGCAGCCCCCGAGAGAAGAGAGGCAATGAGCAGTTCTTC.

The genes are TRBV6-1 and TRBJ1-1; D remains ambiguous. Germline-derived CDR1 and CDR2 are MNHNS and SASEGT. The V gene lost 7 bases and the J gene lost 5 bases, with 17 bases spanning the gap. This CDR3 has 14 residues. CDR3 loop: CASMGIGGRTEAFF. CDR3 sequence (DNA): TGTGCCAGCATGGGGATTGGAGGGAGGACTGAAGCTTTCTTT.

CDR3 coding DNA: TGTGCCAGTAGGAGTGGAGGATTGTCCGCCGATAACACTGAAGCTTTCTTT. Residues: CASRSGGLSADNTEAFF. The chain has TRBV19 and TRBJ1-1; D gene unclear. CDR1 LNHDA and CDR2 SQIVND come from the germline V gene (reference sequence). The CDR3 has 17 residues. V lost 6 bases to trimming and J lost 2 bases, with 22 bases between them.

The chain links TRBV27 to TRBJ2-3; TRBD2 aligns across 7 bases. V lost 3 bases and J lost 5; bases outside the gene matches: 2. Germline lookup yields CDR1 MNHEY and CDR2 SMNVEV (reference sequence). The CDR3 is made up of 13 amino acids. CDR3 in DNA: TGTGCCAGCAGTTTTGCGGGGGAAGATACGCAGTATTTT. This gives the protein CASSFAGEDTQYF.

As concerns this clone: Other DNA sequences of this sample code for an identical CDR3. The V call is TRBV5-1, the J call TRBJ2-5; no clear D. The CDR3 consists of 11 residues. Trimming shortened V by 2 bases and J by 4 bases, and 3 bases separated the two germline ends. The germline gives CDR1 SGHRS, CDR2 YFSETQ. CDR3 region: CASSFRETQYF. The CDR3, as DNA: TGCGCCAGCAGCTTCAGAGAGACCCAGTACTTC. Supplemented by reference TRBV5-1 and TRBJ2-5, the full variable domain reads KAGVTQTPRYLIKTRGQQVTLSCSPISGHRSVSWYQQTPGQGLQFLFEYFSETQRNKGNFPGRFSGRQFSNSRSEMNVSTLELGDSALYLCASSFRETQYFGPGTRLLVL.

The rearrangement uses TRBV7-9 and TRBJ2-2; D gene uncertain. V dropped 2 bases and J dropped 0 bases, with 4 bases sitting between them. Germline-derived CDR1 and CDR2 are SEHNR and FQNEAQ (reference sequence). CDR3 length: 14 amino acids. The DNA for the CDR3 is TGTGCCAGCAGCTTACTCGCGAACACCGGGGAGCTGTTTTTT. Protein product: CASSLLANTGELFF.

J is TRBJ1-1 and V is TRBV11-2, with D maybe TRBD1 (5 bases). The CDR3 sequence is 14 residues long. Trimming pared 2 bases from V and 5 bases from J, leaving 12 bases between. Germline V gene lookup returns CDR1 SGHAT and CDR2 FQNNGV. In DNA, the CDR3 is TGTGCCAGCAGCTTAAATGCGGGGCCGACTGAAGCTTTCTTT. Translated: CASSLNAGPTEAFF.

The chain employs TRBV7-9 and TRBJ1-6, with TRBD1 as a possible D gene (6 bases). CDR1 is SEHNR and CDR2 is FQNEAQ in the germline V gene (reference sequence). The CDR3 is made up of 15 amino acids. The germline V and J ends were trimmed by 3 bases and 8 bases, with 14 bases remaining between them. The CDR3 bases are TGTGCCAGCAGCTTTTTCGGGGGGGGCTATTCACCCCTCCACTTT. This codes for CASSFFGGGYSPLHF.

This chain links TRBV12-5 with TRBJ1-3, with no clear D. The CDR3 spans 14 residues. The V end was cut by 1 base, the J end by 0 bases, with 4 bases between. The germline V gene encodes CDR1 LGHNT and CDR2 FRNRAP. The CDR3 here is CASGLGVSGNTIYF. The CDR3 DNA reads TGTGCTAGTGGTTTGGGAGTCTCTGGAAACACCATATATTTT.

The chain is built from TRBV6-1 and TRBJ2-5; 10 nucleotides agree with TRBD2. Germline CDR1 and CDR2: MNHNS and SASEGT. The CDR3 runs to 17 residues. The junction had 9 bases not matched to a gene; V was cut back by 1 base and J by 4 bases. CDR3 region: CASSEVAGGGNLETQYF. CDR3 coding DNA: TGTGCCAGCAGTGAAGTAGCGGGGGGCGGTAATCTAGAGACCCAGTACTTC.